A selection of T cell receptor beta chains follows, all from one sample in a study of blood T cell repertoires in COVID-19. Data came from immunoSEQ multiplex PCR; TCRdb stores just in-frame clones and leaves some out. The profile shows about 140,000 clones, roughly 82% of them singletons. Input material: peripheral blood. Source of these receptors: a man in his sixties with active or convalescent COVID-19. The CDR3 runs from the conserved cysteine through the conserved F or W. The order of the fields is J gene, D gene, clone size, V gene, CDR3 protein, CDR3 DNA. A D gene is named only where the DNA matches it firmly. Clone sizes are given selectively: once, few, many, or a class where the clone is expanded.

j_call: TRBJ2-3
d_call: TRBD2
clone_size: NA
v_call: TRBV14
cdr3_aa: CASSQGLADYRYGPLTQYF
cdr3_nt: TGTGCCAGCAGCCAGGGACTAGCGGACTATAGATATGGGCCCCTTACGCAGTATTTT

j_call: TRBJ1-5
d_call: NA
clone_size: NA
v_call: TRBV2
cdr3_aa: CASKADRSVQPQHF
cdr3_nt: TGTGCCAGCAAGGCCGACAGGAGTGTTCAGCCCCAGCATTTT

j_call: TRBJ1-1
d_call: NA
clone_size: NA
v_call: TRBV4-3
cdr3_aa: CASSQDRDLYITEAFF
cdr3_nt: TGCGCCAGCAGCCAAGATCGGGATTTGTATATTACTGAAGCTTTCTTT

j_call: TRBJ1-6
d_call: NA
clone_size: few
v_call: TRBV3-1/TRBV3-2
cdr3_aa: CASSQVAGGNSPLHF
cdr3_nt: TGTGCCAGCAGCCAAGTCGCGGGAGGGAATTCACCCCTCCACTTT

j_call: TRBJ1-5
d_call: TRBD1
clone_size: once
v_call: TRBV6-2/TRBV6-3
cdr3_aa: CASSYRQGNQPQHF
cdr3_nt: TGTGCCAGCAGTTATCGACAGGGTAATCAGCCCCAGCATTTT

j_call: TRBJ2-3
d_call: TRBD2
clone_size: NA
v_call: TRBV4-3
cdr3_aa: CASSQFSGATDTQYF
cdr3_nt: TGCGCCAGCAGCCAATTTAGCGGGGCCACAGATACGCAGTATTTT

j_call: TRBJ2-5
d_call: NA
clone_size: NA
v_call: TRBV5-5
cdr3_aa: CASSLSREETQYF
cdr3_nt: TGTGCCAGCAGCTTGTCTCGCGAAGAGACCCAGTACTTC

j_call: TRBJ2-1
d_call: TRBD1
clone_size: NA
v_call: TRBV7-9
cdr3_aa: CASSHTGANNEQFF
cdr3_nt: TGTGCCAGCAGCCATACAGGGGCTAACAATGAGCAGTTCTTC

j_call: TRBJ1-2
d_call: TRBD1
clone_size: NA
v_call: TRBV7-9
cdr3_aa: CASSSTGEGGYTF
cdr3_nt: TGTGCCAGCAGCTCGACAGGGGAGGGTGGCTACACCTTC

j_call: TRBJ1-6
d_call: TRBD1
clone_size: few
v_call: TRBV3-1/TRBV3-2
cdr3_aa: CASSHGQGFSPLHF
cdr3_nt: TGTGCCAGCAGCCACGGACAGGGATTTTCACCCCTCCACTTT

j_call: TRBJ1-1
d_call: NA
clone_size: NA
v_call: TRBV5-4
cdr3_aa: CASSLLSGNTEAFF
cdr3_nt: TGTGCCAGCAGCTTGTTGAGCGGGAACACTGAAGCTTTCTTT

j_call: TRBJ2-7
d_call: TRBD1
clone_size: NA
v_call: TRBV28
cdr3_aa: CASSSAGTGVNEQYF
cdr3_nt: TGTGCCAGCAGTTCCGCCGGGACAGGGGTCAACGAGCAGTACTTC

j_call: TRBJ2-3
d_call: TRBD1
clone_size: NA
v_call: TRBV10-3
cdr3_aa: CAISERDRGTDTQYF
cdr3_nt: TGTGCCATCAGTGAGCGTGACAGGGGCACAGATACGCAGTATTTT

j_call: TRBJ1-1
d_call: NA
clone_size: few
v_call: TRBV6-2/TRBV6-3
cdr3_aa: CASSYSGQRNTEAFF
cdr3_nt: TGTGCCAGCAGTTACTCGGGGCAGAGGAACACTGAAGCTTTCTTT

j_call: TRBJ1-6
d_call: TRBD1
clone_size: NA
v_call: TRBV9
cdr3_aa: CASSGGGRIPLHF
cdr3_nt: TGTGCCAGCAGCGGAGGGGGCAGGATACCCCTCCACTTT

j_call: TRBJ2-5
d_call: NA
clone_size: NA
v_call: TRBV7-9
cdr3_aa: CASSLVPRETQYF
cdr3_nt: TGTGCCAGCAGCTTAGTTCCTCGGGAGACCCAGTACTTC

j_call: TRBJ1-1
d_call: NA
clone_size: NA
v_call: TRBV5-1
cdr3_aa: CASSPRGENTEAFF
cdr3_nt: TGCGCCAGCAGCCCCCGGGGAGAGAACACTGAAGCTTTCTTT

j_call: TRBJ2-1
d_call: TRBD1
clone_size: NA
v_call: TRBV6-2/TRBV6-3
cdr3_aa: CASSLGQEYNEQFF
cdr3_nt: TGTGCCAGCAGTCTGGGACAGGAGTACAATGAGCAGTTCTTC

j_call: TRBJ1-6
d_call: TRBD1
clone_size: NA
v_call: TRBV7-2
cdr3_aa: CASSLSLGQANSPLHF
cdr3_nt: TGTGCCAGCAGCTTGAGTCTAGGACAGGCAAATTCACCCCTCCACTTT

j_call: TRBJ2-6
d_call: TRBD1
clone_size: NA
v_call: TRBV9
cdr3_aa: CASSFPNGTGGSAGANVLTF
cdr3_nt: TGTGCCAGCAGCTTCCCGAATGGGACAGGGGGCTCGGCTGGGGCCAACGTCCTGACTTTC

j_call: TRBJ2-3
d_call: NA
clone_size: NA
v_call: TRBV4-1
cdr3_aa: CASSQTRTASTDTQYF
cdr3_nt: TGCGCCAGCAGCCAGACAAGGACAGCTAGCACAGATACGCAGTATTTT

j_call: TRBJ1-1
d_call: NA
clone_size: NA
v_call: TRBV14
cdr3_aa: CASSRGRGGSYEAFF
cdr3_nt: TGTGCCAGCAGCCGCGGACGGGGAGGTTCCTATGAAGCTTTCTTT

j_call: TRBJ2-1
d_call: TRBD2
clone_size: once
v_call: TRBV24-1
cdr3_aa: CATSQRTSGSRSHEQFF
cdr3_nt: TGTGCCACCAGCCAAAGGACTAGCGGGAGTCGTAGTCATGAGCAGTTCTTC

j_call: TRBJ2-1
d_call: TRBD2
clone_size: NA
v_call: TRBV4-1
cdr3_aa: CASSERQAGTYNEQFF
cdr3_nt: TGCGCCAGCAGCGAACGGCAAGCGGGAACGTACAATGAGCAGTTCTTC

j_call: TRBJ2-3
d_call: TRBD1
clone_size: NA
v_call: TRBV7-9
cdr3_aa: CASSQYTGGAEKDTQYF
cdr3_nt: TGTGCCAGCAGCCAGTATACAGGGGGCGCGGAGAAAGATACGCAGTATTTT

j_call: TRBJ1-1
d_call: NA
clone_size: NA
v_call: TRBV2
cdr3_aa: CASSVVSAYTEAFF
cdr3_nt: TGTGCCAGCAGTGTCGTCAGCGCCTACACTGAAGCTTTCTTT

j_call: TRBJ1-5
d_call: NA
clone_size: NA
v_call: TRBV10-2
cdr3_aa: CASSGWTENQPQHF
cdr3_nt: TGCGCCAGCAGTGGTTGGACAGAAAATCAGCCCCAGCATTTT

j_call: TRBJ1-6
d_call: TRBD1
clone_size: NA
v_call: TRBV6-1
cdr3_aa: CASSEPTGQGNSPLHF
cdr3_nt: TGTGCCAGCAGTGAGCCCACCGGACAGGGAAATTCACCCCTCCACTTT

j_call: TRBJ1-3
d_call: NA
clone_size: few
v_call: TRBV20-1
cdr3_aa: CSASGHSGNTIYF
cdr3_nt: TGCAGTGCTAGTGGTCATAGTGGAAACACCATATATTTT

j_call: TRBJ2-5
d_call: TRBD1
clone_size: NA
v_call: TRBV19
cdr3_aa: CASRQGGKETQYF
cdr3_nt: TGTGCCAGTAGACAGGGGGGAAAAGAGACCCAGTACTTC

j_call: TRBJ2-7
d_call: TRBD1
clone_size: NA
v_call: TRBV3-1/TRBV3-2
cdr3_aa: CASSQGQGSYEQYF
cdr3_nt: TGTGCCAGCAGCCAAGGACAGGGGTCCTACGAGCAGTACTTC

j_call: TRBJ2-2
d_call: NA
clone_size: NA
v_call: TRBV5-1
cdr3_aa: CASSPGNMRTGELFF
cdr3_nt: TGCGCCAGCAGCCCCGGCAACATGAGGACCGGGGAGCTGTTTTTT

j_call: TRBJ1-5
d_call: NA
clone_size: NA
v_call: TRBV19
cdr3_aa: CASSIGQHINQPQHF
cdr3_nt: TGTGCCAGTAGTATAGGACAGCATATCAATCAGCCCCAGCATTTT

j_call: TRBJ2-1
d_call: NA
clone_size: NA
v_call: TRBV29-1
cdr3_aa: CSGRDGGGNEQFF
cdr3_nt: TGCAGCGGCCGGGACGGAGGAGGGAATGAGCAGTTCTTC

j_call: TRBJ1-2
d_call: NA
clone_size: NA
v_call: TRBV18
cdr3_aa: CASSPISGDYGYTF
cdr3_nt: TGTGCCAGCTCACCAATCTCCGGGGACTATGGCTACACCTTC

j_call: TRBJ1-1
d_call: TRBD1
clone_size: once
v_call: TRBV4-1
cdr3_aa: CASSQVDRRMNTEAFF
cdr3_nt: TGCGCCAGCAGCCAAGTGGACAGGCGAATGAACACTGAAGCTTTCTTT

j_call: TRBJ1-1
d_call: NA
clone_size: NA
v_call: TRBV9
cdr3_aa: CASSVSPLMNTEAFF
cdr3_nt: TGTGCCAGCAGCGTAAGTCCGCTAATGAACACTGAAGCTTTCTTT

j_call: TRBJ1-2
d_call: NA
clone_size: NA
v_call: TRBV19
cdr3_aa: CASSIAGGINGYTF
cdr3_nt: TGTGCCAGTAGTATCGCGGGGGGCATCAATGGCTACACCTTC

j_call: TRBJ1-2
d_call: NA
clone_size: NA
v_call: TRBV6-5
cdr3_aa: CASGRRTLGDGYTF
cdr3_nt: TGTGCCAGCGGGCGGAGAACCTTGGGAGATGGCTACACCTTC

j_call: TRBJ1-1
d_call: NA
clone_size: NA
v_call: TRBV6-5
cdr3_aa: CASSPGRGTEAFF
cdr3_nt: TGTGCCAGCAGTCCCGGAAGGGGGACTGAAGCTTTCTTT

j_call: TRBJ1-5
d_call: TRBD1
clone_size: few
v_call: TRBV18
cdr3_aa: CASSPATGGSQPQHF
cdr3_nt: TGTGCCAGCTCACCGGCGACAGGGGGTAGTCAGCCCCAGCATTTT

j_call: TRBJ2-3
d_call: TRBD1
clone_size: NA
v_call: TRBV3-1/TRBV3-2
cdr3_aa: CASSQETGGPHTQYF
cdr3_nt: TGTGCCAGCAGCCAAGAGACAGGGGGACCTCATACGCAGTATTTT

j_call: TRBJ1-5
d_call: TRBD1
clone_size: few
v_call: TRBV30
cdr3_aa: CAWSRQGGQPQHF
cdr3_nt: TGTGCCTGGAGTCGACAGGGCGGCCAGCCCCAGCATTTT

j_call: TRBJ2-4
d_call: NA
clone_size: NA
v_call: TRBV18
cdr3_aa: CASSPPSGAKNIQYF
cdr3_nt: TGTGCCAGCTCACCTCCGTCGGGGGCCAAAAACATTCAGTACTTC

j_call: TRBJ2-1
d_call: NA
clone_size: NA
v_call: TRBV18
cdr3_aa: CASSHPGSSYNEQFF
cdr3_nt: TGTGCCAGCTCCCACCCGGGTAGCTCCTACAATGAGCAGTTCTTC

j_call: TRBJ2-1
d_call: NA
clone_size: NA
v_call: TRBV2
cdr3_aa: CASSPNGKSSYNEQFF
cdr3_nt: TGTGCCAGCAGTCCAAACGGGAAAAGCTCCTACAATGAGCAGTTCTTC

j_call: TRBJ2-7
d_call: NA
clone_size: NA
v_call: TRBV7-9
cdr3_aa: CASSFHPNQGLSSYEQYF
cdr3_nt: TGTGCCAGCAGCTTTCATCCGAATCAGGGTCTTAGCTCCTACGAGCAGTACTTC

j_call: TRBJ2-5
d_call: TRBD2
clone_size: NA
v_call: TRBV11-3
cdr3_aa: CASSPRTSGHSREETQYF
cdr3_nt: TGTGCCAGCAGCCCCCGGACTAGCGGCCACTCCCGGGAAGAGACCCAGTACTTC

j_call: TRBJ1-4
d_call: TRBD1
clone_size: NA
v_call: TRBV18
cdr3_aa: CASSSTGGSTNEKLFF
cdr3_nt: TGTGCCAGCTCGTCAACAGGGGGTTCGACTAATGAAAAACTGTTTTTT

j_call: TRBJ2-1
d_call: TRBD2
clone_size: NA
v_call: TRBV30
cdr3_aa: CAWGRGGLVNEQFF
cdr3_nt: TGTGCCTGGGGACGGGGGGGCCTTGTGAATGAGCAGTTCTTC

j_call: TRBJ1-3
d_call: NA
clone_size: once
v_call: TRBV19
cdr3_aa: CASSIQDSGNTIYF
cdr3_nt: TGTGCCAGTAGTATACAGGACTCTGGAAACACCATATATTTT

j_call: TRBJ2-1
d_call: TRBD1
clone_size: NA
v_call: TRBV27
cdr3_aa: CASSPGTGGGEQFF
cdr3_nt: TGTGCCAGCAGTCCAGGGACAGGGGGCGGTGAGCAGTTCTTC

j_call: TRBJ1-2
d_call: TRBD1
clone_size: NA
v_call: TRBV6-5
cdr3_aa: CASLVQHRGIYGYTF
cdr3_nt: TGTGCCAGCCTAGTCCAACACAGGGGGATATATGGCTACACCTTC

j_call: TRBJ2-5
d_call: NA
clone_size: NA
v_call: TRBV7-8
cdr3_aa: CASSFSPFKGRETQYF
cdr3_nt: TGTGCCAGCAGCTTTTCCCCCTTCAAGGGGAGGGAGACCCAGTACTTC

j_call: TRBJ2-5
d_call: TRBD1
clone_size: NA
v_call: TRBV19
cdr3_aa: CASMEPGQGDRTQYF
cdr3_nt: TGTGCCAGTATGGAGCCGGGACAGGGGGACCGGACCCAGTACTTC

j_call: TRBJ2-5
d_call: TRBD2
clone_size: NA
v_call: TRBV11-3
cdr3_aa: CASSFRGGIETQYF
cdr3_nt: TGTGCCAGCAGCTTCCGGGGGGGCATTGAGACCCAGTACTTC

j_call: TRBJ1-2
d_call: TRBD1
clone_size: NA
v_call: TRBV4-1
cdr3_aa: CASSQEEGQVGDGYTF
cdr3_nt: TGCGCCAGCAGCCAAGAAGAGGGACAGGTGGGAGATGGCTACACCTTC

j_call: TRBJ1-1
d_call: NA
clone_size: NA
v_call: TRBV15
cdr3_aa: CATSRALQAGVAFF
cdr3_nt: TGTGCCACCAGCAGAGCCTTGCAGGCCGGGGTGGCTTTCTTT

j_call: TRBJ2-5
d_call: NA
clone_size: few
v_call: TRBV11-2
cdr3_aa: CASSTRRVQTQYF
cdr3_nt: TGTGCCAGCAGCACCAGGCGGGTCCAGACCCAGTACTTC